The 28 T cell receptor beta chains in this list originate from one sample, sequenced in a study of blood T cell repertoires in COVID-19. The table came from immunoSEQ multiplex PCR; TCRdb's copy has only in-frame clones and leaves some out. The repertoire holds 120,000 or so clones, with 85% to 90% as singletons. Sequencing was carried out using peripheral blood. Receptors originate from a man aged 55-75 years with acute or convalescent COVID-19.

This sequence joins TRBV6-4 and TRBJ2-2; 10 bases match TRBD1. The J segment lost 1 base and the V segment lost 8 bases, leaving 1 base of the junction unmatched. The CDR3 spans 14 residues. Germline V lookup: CDR1 MRHNA, CDR2 SNTAGT. The CDR3 spells CASGTGVNTGELFF. The CDR3 DNA follows: TGTGCCAGCGGGACAGGGGTGAACACCGGGGAGCTGTTTTTT.

The J gene is TRBJ1-1, the V gene TRBV25-1, with D uncertain. The CDR3 loop spans 12 amino acids. CDR1 is MGHDK, CDR2 SYGVNS, per germline. Between the trimmed V and J ends, which lost 7 bases and 8 bases, there was a span of 14 bases. The CDR3 nucleotides are TGTGCCAGCACTCCCGGGATAGGCGAAGCTTTCTTT. It specifies CASTPGIGEAFF.

The rearrangement links TRBV5-4 to TRBJ2-1; D not resolved. Germline CDR1 SGHNT, CDR2 YYREEE (reference sequence). The germline V and J ends were trimmed by 1 base and 6 bases, with 14 bases remaining between them. The CDR3 runs to 15 residues. In nucleotides, the CDR3 is TGTGCCAGCAGCTTGAACTTCTTCACTTCCAATGAGCAGTTCTTC. Translating gives CASSLNFFTSNEQFF.

The gene calls are TRBV11-1 and TRBJ2-5; 10 bases agree with TRBD2. CDR1 is SGHAT, CDR2 FQDESV, per germline (reference sequence). V trimming: 4 bases; J trimming: 5 bases; junction bases outside the gene matches: 7. The CDR3 runs 15 residues. The CDR3 nucleotides read TGTGCCAGCAGCTCTAGCGGGAGAGCCCCGGAGACCCAGTACTTC. Its protein is CASSSSGRAPETQYF.

The chain recombines TRBV5-6 with TRBJ2-3; D may be TRBD1 (6 bases). The CDR3 extends over 15 amino acids. Germline V CDR1 and CDR2: SGHDT, YYEEEE. Trimming took off 4 bases at V and 6 bases at J, with 18 bases between the two ends. The CDR3 DNA reads TGTGCCAGCAGCCGGATGGGGGCTTCAACCGATACGCAGTATTTT. It specifies CASSRMGASTDTQYF.

The chain links TRBV18 to TRBJ2-3, with TRBD2 matching over 8 bases. In germline, CDR1 is KGHSH, CDR2 LQKENI. The length of the CDR3 is 15 residues. After removal of 3 bases from V and 0 bases from J, the junction contained 2 bases not matched to a gene. In DNA, the CDR3 is TGTGCCAGCTCACCCTTAGCGGGAAGCACAGATACGCAGTATTTT. Translation gives CASSPLAGSTDTQYF. The variable domain in full, completed from reference TRBV18 and TRBJ2-3, reads NAGVMQNPRHLVRRRGQEARLRCSPMKGHSHVYWYRQLPEEGLKFMVYLQKENIIDESGMPKERFSAEFPKEGPSILRIQQVVRGDSAAYFCASSPLAGSTDTQYFGPGTRLTVL.

The chain is built from TRBV6-2 or TRBV6-3 and TRBJ2-7, with 8 bases that match TRBD2. The CDR3 is 16 amino acids. Germline CDR1 MNHEY, CDR2 SVGEGT. V dropped 0 bases and J dropped 0; count of bases not matched to a gene: 4. The CDR3 DNA follows: TGTGCCAGCAGTTACTCGAGACGGGGGGGCTCCTACGAGCAGTACTTC. Encoded protein: CASSYSRRGGSYEQYF.

This clone was detected a few times. The V call is TRBV14, the J call TRBJ2-1; possible D gene TRBD1, 5 bases. The V end was cut by 1 base, the J end by 4 bases, with 11 bases between. Germline loops: CDR1 SGHDN, CDR2 FVKESK. This CDR3 has 15 amino acids. The CDR3 DNA sequence: TGTGCCAGCAGCCAAGCCTTGGGGCCGTACAATGAGCAGTTCTTC. Amino acid sequence: CASSQALGPYNEQFF. Drawing the rest from reference TRBV14 and TRBJ2-1, the complete variable domain is EAGVTQFPSHSVIEKGQTVTLRCDPISGHDNLYWYRRVMGKEIKFLLHFVKESKQDESGMPNNRFLAERTGGTYSTLKVQPAELEDSGVYFCASSQALGPYNEQFFGPGTRLTVL.

This clone was seen only a few times. The V and J genes are TRBV5-1 and TRBJ1-1; the D is unclear. V dropped 4 bases and J dropped 0 bases, with 7 bases sitting between them. Germline V lookup: CDR1 SGHRS, CDR2 YFSETQ. The CDR3 loop spans 13 amino acids. The CDR3 is CASSPVMNTEAFF. In nucleotides, the CDR3 is TGCGCCAGCAGCCCGGTCATGAACACTGAAGCTTTCTTT.

The chain recombines TRBV20-1 with TRBJ2-1, with D possibly TRBD2 on 5 matching bases. Germline V gives CDR1 DFQATT, CDR2 SNEGSKA (reference sequence). V was shortened by 3 bases and J by 9 bases, with 9 bases between the two germline ends. This CDR3 comprises 11 residues. CDR3 DNA sequence: TGCAGTGCTAGGGGGAGTTTTGAGCAGTTCTTC. It encodes CSARGSFEQFF.

The V gene is TRBV5-1, the J gene TRBJ2-7; D is perhaps TRBD2 (7 bases). From germline, CDR1 is SGHRS and CDR2 YFSETQ. The V and J ends lost 5 bases and 6 bases respectively, with 18 bases between them. This CDR3 is 14 amino acids long. CDR3 region: CASSSGTGGLEQYF. CDR3 DNA: TGCGCCAGCAGTTCCGGGACGGGGGGCCTCGAGCAGTACTTC.

This clone appeared once. Here the CDR3 DNA reads TGTGCCAGTAGCTATTACAATGAGCAGTTCTTC. Translation gives CASSYYNEQFF. This chain uses TRBV19 with TRBJ2-1, with no clear D. Trimming cost V 6 bases and J 4 bases, with 4 bases left between them. CDR1 and CDR2 from the germline V gene are LNHDA and SQIVND (reference sequence). This CDR3 comprises 11 residues.

The V call is TRBV14, the J call TRBJ2-7, with TRBD1 as a possible D gene (6 bases). From germline, CDR1 is SGHDN and CDR2 FVKESK. The CDR3 contains 15 residues. The V end lost 4 bases, the J end lost 3 bases, and 16 bases lay between the germline ends. CDR3 amino acids: CASSLPGHLNYEQYF. DNA of the CDR3: TGTGCCAGCAGCCTTCCGGGACACCTTAACTACGAGCAGTACTTC.

The chain employs TRBV5-8 and TRBJ2-5, with 7 positions matching TRBD1. With V trimmed by 3 bases and J by 4 bases, 3 bases remained unmatched. Germline CDR1 is SGHTS and CDR2 is YDEGEE. The length of the CDR3 is 13 residues. CDR3 protein: CASSSYRGETQYF. Here the CDR3 DNA reads TGTGCCAGCAGCTCATACAGGGGAGAGACCCAGTACTTC.

This rearrangement joins TRBV21-1 to TRBJ1-2. TRBV21-1 is a recognized pseudogene. The CDR3 contains 15 residues. CDR3 nucleotide sequence: TGTGCCAGCAGCGAACGCCGCGTAGTGGACTATGGCTACACCTTC. It yields the protein CASSERRVVDYGYTF.

The count of this clone is one. This same CDR3 is encoded by further DNA sequences in the sample. The chain recombines TRBV11-2 with TRBJ2-7; D uncertain. V lost 3 bases, J lost 0 bases, and 3 bases lay in between. The CDR3 totals 12 residues. CDR1 SGHAT and CDR2 FQNNGV come from the germline V gene. CDR3: CASSFSSYEQYF. Written as DNA, the CDR3 is TGTGCCAGCAGCTTCAGCTCCTACGAGCAGTACTTC.

The J gene is TRBJ2-1, the V gene TRBV29-1; 8 nucleotides agree with TRBD1. CDR1 is SQVTM, CDR2 ANQGSEA, per germline. V lost 5 bases, J lost 13 bases, and 13 bases stayed unmatched. This CDR3 is built from 13 residues. The CDR3 sequence is CSVQAGGLSGQFF. As DNA, the CDR3 is TGCAGCGTTCAGGCAGGGGGCCTGTCAGGACAGTTCTTC.

The rearrangement links TRBV7-2 to TRBJ2-2; 10 nucleotides match TRBD2. The CDR3 runs 15 residues. Per germline, CDR1 SGHTA and CDR2 FQGNSA. The V and J ends lost 3 bases and 6 bases, in that order; junction bases with no gene match: 4. CDR3 in amino acids: CASSFSSGSAGELFF. CDR3 coding DNA: TGTGCCAGCAGCTTTTCTAGCGGGAGCGCCGGGGAGCTGTTTTTT.

A few counts support this clone. The chain recombines TRBV23-1 with TRBJ1-2; 8 nucleotides match TRBD1. TRBV23-1 has ORF status, its function being uncertain. The CDR3 is 12 amino acids. V was pared by 11 bases and J by 8 bases, with 10 bases of the junction left unmatched. Here the CDR3 DNA reads TGCGCCGGGGGAGGACAGGGTAGAGGCTACACCTTC. As protein: CAGGGQGRGYTF.

This clone was found once. The V call is TRBV30, the J call TRBJ1-1, with 7 bases aligning to TRBD1. V trimming: 0 bases; J trimming: 4 bases; junction bases outside the gene matches: 5. Germline lookup yields CDR1 GTSNPN and CDR2 SVGIG (reference sequence). This CDR3 comprises 14 residues. In nucleotides, the CDR3 is TGTGCCTGGAGTGTACAGGGGTTGAGCACTGAAGCTTTCTTT. This sequence encodes CAWSVQGLSTEAFF.

The chain uses TRBV7-3 and TRBJ2-1, with TRBD2 as a possible D gene (6 bases). Germline V lookup: CDR1 SGHTA, CDR2 FQGTGA. This CDR3 region has 15 residues. Deletions cut 3 bases from V and 2 bases from J, with 11 bases between. The CDR3 DNA reads TGTGCCAGCAGCTTCAGCGGGCGCACCTACAATGAGCAGTTCTTC. This sequence encodes CASSFSGRTYNEQFF. Full variable domain (missing parts from reference TRBV7-3 and TRBJ2-1): GAGVSQTPSNKVTEKGKYVELRCDPISGHTALYWYRQSLGQGPEFLIYFQGTGAADDSGLPNDRFFAVRPEGSVSTLKIQRTERGDSAVYLCASSFSGRTYNEQFFGPGTRLTVL.

This clone came up a few times. The chain joins TRBV28 to TRBJ2-3, with a weak D call TRBD1 (5 bases). Trimming pared 6 bases from V and 2 bases from J, leaving 9 bases between. The germline V gene encodes CDR1 MDHEN and CDR2 SYDVKM. The CDR3 consists of 13 residues. Here the CDR3 reads CASSPGHTDTQYF. The CDR3 DNA follows: TGTGCCAGCAGCCCAGGACACACAGATACGCAGTATTTT.

V gene TRBV27 combines with J gene TRBJ2-3; no definite D call. CDR1 and CDR2 (germline): MNHEY, SMNVEV (reference sequence). The V end lost 6 bases, the J end lost 5 bases, and 9 bases lay between the germline ends. The CDR3 sequence is 12 residues long. The chain's CDR3 is CASSKTGDTQYF. CDR3 DNA: TGTGCCAGCAGCAAGACTGGAGATACGCAGTATTTT.

The chain recombines TRBV29-1 with TRBJ2-7; the match to TRBD1 covers 12 bases. Germline assignment: CDR1 SQVTM and CDR2 ANQGSEA. The CDR3 is 15 amino acids. With 1 base clipped from V and 6 bases from J, the junction kept 7 bases outside the gene matches. DNA for the CDR3: TGCAGCGTTGAAGGGTTGAGGGGACAGGGGGCCGAGCAGTACTTC. It is translated as CSVEGLRGQGAEQYF.

The CDR3 region has the DNA TGTGCCAGCAGCCAGTCAAGGACAAAAGGGGGAAAAAATCAGCCCCAGCATTTT. Protein: CASSQSRTKGGKNQPQHF. V is TRBV4-2 and J is TRBJ1-5, with D tentatively TRBD1 (6 bases). The CDR3 runs to 18 residues. V was clipped by 3 bases and J by 4 bases, with 22 bases between them. Germline CDR1 LGHNA, CDR2 YNFKEQ.

This clone has ten or more counts. CDR3 bases: TGCAGCGTTGATGACAGAGGTTCGGCAACTGAAGCTTTCTTT. This encodes CSVDDRGSATEAFF. This chain joins TRBV29-1 and TRBJ1-1; possible D gene TRBD1, 5 bases. The CDR3 runs 14 residues. V shed 3 bases and J shed 5 bases, with 16 bases lying between them. Germline V lookup: CDR1 SQVTM, CDR2 ANQGSEA. Full variable domain (outside the CDR3, taken from reference TRBV29-1 and TRBJ1-1): SAVISQKPSRDICQRGTSLTIQCQVDSQVTMMFWYRQQPGQSLTLIATANQGSEATYESGFVIDKFPISRPNLTFSTLTVSNMSPEDSSIYLCSVDDRGSATEAFFGQGTRLTVV.

CDR3: CASSRGLAGTDTQYF. The CDR3 DNA reads TGTGCCAGCAGTAGAGGCCTAGCGGGAACAGATACGCAGTATTTT. The chain employs TRBV2 and TRBJ2-3; the match to TRBD2 covers 9 bases. The CDR3 has 15 amino acids. After removal of 5 bases from V and 3 bases from J, the junction contained 6 bases not matched to a gene. CDR1 and CDR2 (germline): SNHLY, FYNNEI.

This clone has only one observation. The chain carries TRBV14 and TRBJ1-6, with D uncertain. The CDR3 covers 14 residues. The germline V gene encodes CDR1 SGHDN and CDR2 FVKESK. The V end lost 3 bases, the J end lost 7 bases, and 10 bases lay between the germline ends. The CDR3 sequence is CASSQEPSNSPLHF. For the CDR3, the DNA is TGTGCCAGCAGCCAGGAGCCCTCGAATTCACCCCTCCACTTT.